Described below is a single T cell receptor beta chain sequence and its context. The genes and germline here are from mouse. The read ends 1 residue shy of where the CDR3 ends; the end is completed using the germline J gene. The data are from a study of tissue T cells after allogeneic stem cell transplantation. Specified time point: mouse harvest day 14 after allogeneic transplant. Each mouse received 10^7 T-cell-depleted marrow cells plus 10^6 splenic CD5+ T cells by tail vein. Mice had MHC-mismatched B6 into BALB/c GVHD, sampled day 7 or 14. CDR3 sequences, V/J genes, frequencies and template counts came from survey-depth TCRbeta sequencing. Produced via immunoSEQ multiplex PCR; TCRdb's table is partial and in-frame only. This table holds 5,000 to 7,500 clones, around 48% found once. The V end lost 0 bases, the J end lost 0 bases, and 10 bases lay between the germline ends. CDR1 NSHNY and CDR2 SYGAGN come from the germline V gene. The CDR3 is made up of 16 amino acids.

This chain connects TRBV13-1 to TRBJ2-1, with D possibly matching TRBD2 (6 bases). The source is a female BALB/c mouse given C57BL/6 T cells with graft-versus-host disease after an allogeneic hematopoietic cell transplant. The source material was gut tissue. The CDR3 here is CASSDAWGINYAEQFF. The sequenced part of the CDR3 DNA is TGTGCCAGCAGTGATGCTTGGGGGATTAACTATGCTGAGCAGTTC.